This T cell receptor (beta chain) is from a study of blood T cell repertoires in COVID-19. About the study: The United States, Italy and Spain provided the acute and convalescent COVID-19 samples.

Germline CDR1 is SGHRS and CDR2 is YFSETQ. This CDR3 comprises 14 residues. Deletions cut 2 bases from V and 3 bases from J, with 9 bases between. Authors' analysis steps: Amplification from reference gene primers served as the basis for estimated nucleated cell counts. Assay: immunoSEQ multiplex PCR; the TCRdb copy retains only in-frame clones and omits some. Clone size and V and J calls were adopted from that table, with D and trimming inferred from the DNA. The table includes roughly 290,000 clones, around 85% detected once. Enrolled during active infection, Seattle patients were then followed longitudinally.

V is TRBV5-1 and J is TRBJ1-5; D unclear. Sequences were obtained from peripheral blood. The receptor comes from a human donor with COVID-19, enrolled during active disease. The donor label of this sample is uncertain. CDR3 in DNA: TGCGCCAGCAGCTTTGCGGGAAACAATCAGCCCCAGCATTTT. Translated: CASSFAGNNQPQHF.